Each of the 5 T cell receptor beta chains below was sequenced from the same sample in a study of blood T cell repertoires in COVID-19. The method was immunoSEQ multiplex PCR; TCRdb's version includes in-frame clones alone and lacks a portion of them. This table has some 220,000 clones, around 84% appearing once. Input material: peripheral blood. These receptors all stem from a man over 45 with active or convalescent COVID-19.

The count of this clone is one. This chain connects TRBV6-6 to TRBJ1-4; D possibly corresponds to TRBD1 (6 bases). Germline V gives CDR1 MNHNY, CDR2 SVGAGI (reference sequence). V was clipped by 3 bases and J by 0 bases, with 11 bases between them. There are 16 residues in the CDR3. The DNA for the CDR3 is TGTGCCAGCAGTTATATGGGGGCCTCAACTAATGAAAAACTGTTTTTT. It is translated as CASSYMGASTNEKLFF.

This clone was detected a few times. The same CDR3 arises from other DNA sequences in this sample as well. V usage is TRBV5-1 and J usage is TRBJ1-1; TRBD1 aligns across 8 bases. Germline CDR1 reads SGHRS; CDR2 reads YFSETQ. Germline trimming cut 0 bases from V and 5 bases from J; bases unmatched to any gene: 3. This CDR3 has 14 residues. CDR3: CASSLDRGGTEAFF. CDR3 nucleotide sequence: TGCGCCAGCAGCTTGGACAGGGGGGGAACTGAAGCTTTCTTT.

The gene calls are TRBV12-3 or TRBV12-4 and TRBJ2-7; tentative D call: TRBD1 (5 bases). V was cut by 5 bases and J by 6 bases, with 11 bases left in between. CDR3 length: 12 amino acids. The CDR3 sequence is CASSHERGEQYF. CDR3 nucleotide sequence: TGTGCCAGCAGTCACGAAAGGGGCGAGCAGTACTTC.

This chain connects TRBV2 to TRBJ1-3; TRBD1 might be the D (5 bases). Trimming pared 7 bases from V and 3 bases from J, leaving 10 bases between. The CDR3 totals 13 residues. From germline, CDR1 is SNHLY and CDR2 FYNNEI. The DNA for the CDR3 is TGTGCCAGCACGGGGGTAGTTGGAAACACCATATATTTT. It encodes CASTGVVGNTIYF.

This clone has only a few counts. The rearrangement uses TRBV7-8 and TRBJ1-1; 8 bases are shared with TRBD1. Trimming removed 6 bases from V and 0 bases from J; junction bases left unmatched: 6. Germline-derived CDR1 and CDR2 are SGHVS and FQNEAQ. There are 15 residues in the CDR3. CDR3 sequence: CASRNSGQVNTEAFF. CDR3 DNA: TGTGCCAGCAGGAACTCGGGACAGGTGAACACTGAAGCTTTCTTT.